A single sample gave rise to the 7 T cell receptor beta chains below, sequenced in a study of T cells in Graves' hyperthyroidism and ophthalmopathy. Amplification yielded TCR beta CDR3 regions, with RNA transcripts as the source. The HTBI set primed first-round TCR CDR3 RT-PCR. TCRdb reprocessed the multiplex PCR reads with MiXCR, giving one entry per CDR3 protein. The profile shows more than 500,000 distinct CDR3 sequences, around 15% of them singletons. Specimen: blood. These receptors all stem from a woman aged 40 to 55 with Graves' hyperthyroidism.

This clonotype was recorded many times. The chain recombines TRBV9 with TRBJ2-7, with TRBD2 matching 7 bases. The ends lost 0 bases at V and 6 bases at J; junction bases unmatched: 3. Germline lookup yields CDR1 SGDLS and CDR2 YYNGEE. This CDR3 spans 13 amino acids. CDR3 sequence reads: CASSVAGGFEQYF. The CDR3 DNA follows: TGTGCCAGCAGCGTAGCGGGAGGTTTCGAGCAGTACTTC.

This clonotype was picked up a small number of times. The chain combines TRBV6-1 with TRBJ2-3; D is uncertain. Per germline, CDR1 MNHNS and CDR2 SASEGT. The V end was cut by 4 bases, the J end by 7 bases, with 12 bases between. The CDR3 is 13 amino acids. The CDR3 DNA follows: TGTGCCAGCAGTGCCGCGGTTATGAATACGCAGTATTTT. Protein sequence: CASSAAVMNTQYF.

This clonotype occurred a few times. This chain's CDR3 is CASSLVVKLNEQFF. Written as DNA, the CDR3 is TGCGCCAGCAGCTTGGTGGTGAAACTCAATGAGCAGTTCTTC. The rearrangement uses TRBV5-1 and TRBJ2-1; D unclear. The germline V gene has CDR1 SGHRS and CDR2 YFSETQ. V was trimmed by 0 bases and J by 6 bases, leaving 10 bases between them. This CDR3 has 14 residues.

This clonotype was observed once. The junction differs from germline at one of its ends, possibly a read error. V is TRBV27 and J is TRBJ2-7; D not resolved. The CDR3 contains 13 residues. From germline, CDR1 is MNHEY and CDR2 SMNVEV (reference sequence). The CDR3 is CTSSSPPPYEQYF. The CDR3, as DNA: TGTACCAGCAGTTCACCCCCCCCCTACGAGCAGTACTTC.

This clonotype was recorded many times. The chain employs TRBV28 and TRBJ1-3, with 7 bases matching TRBD1. The V gene's germline CDR1 is MDHEN and CDR2 SYDVKM. The CDR3 is made up of 15 amino acids. Trimming cost V 6 bases and J 1 base; bases outside gene matches: 6. The CDR3 nucleotides are TGTGCCAGCAGGGGACAGCCTTCTTCTGGAAACACCATATATTTT. Residues: CASRGQPSSGNTIYF.

This clonotype was counted ten times or more. V is TRBV11-2 and J is TRBJ2-5, with D unresolved. The CDR3 contains 13 residues. In germline, CDR1 is SGHAT, CDR2 FQNNGV. Trimming took off 1 base at V and 5 bases at J, with 8 bases between the two ends. CDR3 sequence (DNA): TGTGCCAGCAGCTTAGGTCTAAGCGAGACCCAGTACTTC. Translation: CASSLGLSETQYF. Filled out from reference TRBV11-2 and TRBJ2-5, the complete variable domain reads EAGVAQSPRYKIIEKRQSVAFWCNPISGHATLYWYQQILGQGPKLLIQFQNNGVVDDSQLPKDRFSAERLKGVDSTLKIQPAKLEDSAVYLCASSLGLSETQYFGPGTRLLVL.

Many counts were recorded for this clonotype. This chain links TRBV3-1 with TRBJ2-1; TRBD1 matches 7 bases. The J segment lost 4 bases and the V segment lost 6 bases, leaving 9 bases of the junction unmatched. Germline CDR1 reads LGHDT; CDR2 reads YNNKEL (reference sequence). This CDR3 spans 15 amino acids. This CDR3 reads CASRLTGAGYNEQFF. CDR3 DNA: TGTGCCAGCAGACTAACAGGGGCAGGGTACAATGAGCAGTTCTTC.